Following are 8 T cell receptor beta chains from one sample sequenced in a study of graft-versus-host responses after intestinal transplantation. TCRdb keeps only in-frame clones here, not all; method: immunoSEQ multiplex PCR. The sample comprises 95,000 to 150,000 clones, 90% to 95% of which are singletons, and more than 2.5% rests with the top ten. The antigens for these receptors are not known. Sequencing used unstimulated CD8+ T cells sorted from spleen or lymph node cells, obtained before intestinal transplant. Receptors originate from a human donor who received an intestinal transplant.

This clone was recorded once. The V and J genes are TRBV4-1 and TRBJ1-3; unclear D gene. Germline V CDR1 and CDR2: MGHRA, YSYEKL. The CDR3 sequence is 15 residues long. V was cut by 2 bases and J by 0 bases, with 8 bases left in between. CDR3 DNA sequence: TGCGCCAGCAGCCAAAGGTGGGACTCTGGAAACACCATATATTTT. The encoded protein is CASSQRWDSGNTIYF.

The chain carries TRBV7-2 and TRBJ2-5, with 11 bases identical to TRBD2. Germline CDR1 SGHTA, CDR2 FQGNSA. The V and J ends lost 5 bases and 4 bases, in that order; junction bases with no gene match: 6. The CDR3 runs 15 residues. CDR3 in DNA: TGTGCCAGCAGCGGGGGACTAGCGGAGGCAGAGACCCAGTACTTC. This sequence encodes CASSGGLAEAETQYF. Looking up the rest from reference TRBV7-2 and TRBJ2-5 gives the full variable domain: GAGVSQSPSNKVTEKGKDVELRCDPISGHTALYWYRQSLGQGLEFLIYFQGNSAPDKSGLPSDRFSAERTGGSVSTLTIQRTQQEDSAVYLCASSGGLAEAETQYFGPGTRLLVL.

This rearrangement joins TRBV21-1 to TRBJ2-7. TRBV21-1 is a known pseudogene. The CDR3 totals 14 residues. The CDR3 sequence is CASSPGRTIYEQYF. For the CDR3, the DNA is TGTGCCAGCTCACCGGGACGAACTATCTACGAGCAGTACTTC.

The rearrangement joins TRBV7-2 to TRBJ2-5; D may be TRBD2 (6 bases). CDR1 is SGHTA and CDR2 is FQGNSA in the germline V gene. V was cut by 5 bases and J by 5 bases, with 18 bases left in between. The CDR3 consists of 15 residues. CDR3 in DNA: TGTGCCAGCAGCCCGGGACTCCCGAAATGGGAGACCCAGTACTTC. Amino acid sequence: CASSPGLPKWETQYF.

The chain uses TRBV11-3 and TRBJ2-3; the D is unclear. Germline V lookup: CDR1 SGHNT, CDR2 YENEEA. This CDR3 is 14 amino acids long. The V and J ends lost 3 bases and 0 bases respectively, with 7 bases between them. Here the CDR3 DNA reads TGTGCCAGCAGCTTGTACGGGAGCACAGATACGCAGTATTTT. Amino acid sequence: CASSLYGSTDTQYF. The whole variable domain, filled in from reference TRBV11-3 and TRBJ2-3, reads EAGVVQSPRYKIIEKKQPVAFWCNPISGHNTLYWYLQNLGQGPELLIRYENEEAVDDSQLPKDRFSAERLKGVDSTLKIQPAELGDSAVYLCASSLYGSTDTQYFGPGTRLTVL.

V usage is TRBV5-1 and J usage is TRBJ1-2, with 8 bases matching TRBD1. This CDR3 has 14 residues. From germline, CDR1 is SGHRS and CDR2 YFSETQ. After removal of 0 bases from V and 3 bases from J, the junction contained 1 base not matched to a gene. This chain's CDR3 is CASSLDRGDYGYTF. In DNA form, the CDR3 reads TGCGCCAGCAGCTTGGACAGGGGGGACTATGGCTACACCTTC.

The rearrangement joins TRBV27 to TRBJ2-1, with 10 bases identical to TRBD2. J was trimmed by 4 bases and V by 6 bases; bases with no gene match: 0. The CDR3 has 13 residues. In germline, CDR1 is MNHEY, CDR2 SMNVEV (reference sequence). CDR3 region: CASRTSGYNEQFF. In DNA, the CDR3 is TGTGCCAGCAGGACTAGCGGGTACAATGAGCAGTTCTTC.

V usage is TRBV11-1 and J usage is TRBJ1-3; no reliable D call. V was pared by 3 bases and J by 0 bases, with 9 bases between. Germline CDR1 SGHAT, CDR2 FQDESV (reference sequence). There are 15 residues in the CDR3. CDR3: CASSFSRTSGNTIYF. CDR3 DNA sequence: TGTGCCAGCAGCTTCAGTCGGACCTCTGGAAACACCATATATTTT.